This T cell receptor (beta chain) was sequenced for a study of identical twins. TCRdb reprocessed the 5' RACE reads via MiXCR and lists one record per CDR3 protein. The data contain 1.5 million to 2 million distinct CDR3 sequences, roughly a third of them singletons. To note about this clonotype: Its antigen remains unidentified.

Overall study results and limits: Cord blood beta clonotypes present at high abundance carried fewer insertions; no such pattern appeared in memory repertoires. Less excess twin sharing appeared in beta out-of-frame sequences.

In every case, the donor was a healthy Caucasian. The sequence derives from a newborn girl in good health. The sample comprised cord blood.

The CDR3 DNA reads TGTGCCAGCAGCGGAGTTTATCGGTACTTC. It codes for CASSGVYRYF. The chain links TRBV28 to TRBJ2-7; no firm D call. Germline V gene sequence: CDR1 MDHEN, CDR2 SYDVKM. This CDR3 has 10 residues. Trimming pared 6 bases from V and 12 bases from J, leaving 12 bases between.